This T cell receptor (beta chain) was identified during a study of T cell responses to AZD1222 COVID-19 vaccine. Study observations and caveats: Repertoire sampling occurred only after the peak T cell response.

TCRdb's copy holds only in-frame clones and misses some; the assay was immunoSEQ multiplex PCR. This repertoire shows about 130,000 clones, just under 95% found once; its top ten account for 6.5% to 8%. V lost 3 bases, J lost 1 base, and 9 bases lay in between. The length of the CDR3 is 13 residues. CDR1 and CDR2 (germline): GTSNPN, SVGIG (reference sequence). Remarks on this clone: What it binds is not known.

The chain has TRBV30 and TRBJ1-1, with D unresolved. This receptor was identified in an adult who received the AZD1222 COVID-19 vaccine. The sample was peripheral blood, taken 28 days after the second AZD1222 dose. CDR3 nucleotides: TGTGCCTGGAGCCCCTTTTGGAACACTGAAGCTTTCTTT. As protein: CAWSPFWNTEAFF.